Described below is a single TCR beta chain sequence and its context. In the original processing: Counts of nucleated cells, estimated from reference gene primer amplification, were obtained. Here immunoSEQ multiplex PCR was the method, and the copy in TCRdb shows in-frame clones only, minus some. V and J calls and clone size are given by that table; D and trimming were obtained from the DNA. Among roughly 80,000 clones, 81% were seen once, and the ten largest hold 44%. This specimen comes from a study of blood T cell repertoires in COVID-19. About the research overall: Sites in the United States, Italy and Spain provided acute and convalescent COVID-19 samples. In each case, the material was cDNA or gDNA derived from T cells, B-cell-depleted T cells, or PBMCs.

The CDR3 has 14 amino acids. J was trimmed by 6 bases and V by 3 bases; bases with no gene match: 5. CDR1 MDHEN and CDR2 SYDVKM come from the germline V gene. The specimen sequenced was peripheral blood. The clonotype was recovered from an elderly man with acute or convalescent COVID-19. The genes are TRBV28 and TRBJ2-7, with 10 bases matching TRBD1. The CDR3 DNA reads as TGTGCCAGCAGTTTCTTCGGGACAGGGGTCGAGCAGTACTTC. It is translated as CASSFFGTGVEQYF.